The T cell receptor beta chain described here comes from a study of T cells after posttransplantation cyclophosphamide. Sampled 1 year posttransplant, controls received myeloablative marrow transplants, methotrexate and a calcineurin inhibitor. Profiled with immunoSEQ multiplex PCR; TCRdb holds only in-frame clones, not every one. The sample contains roughly 4,600 clones, over 75% of which appear only once. The germline V and J ends were trimmed by 10 bases and 2 bases, with 14 bases remaining between them. CDR1 and CDR2 from the germline V gene are SGHNT and YENEEA. The length of the CDR3 is 13 residues.

Here the sequenced sample was PBMCs, taken after an allogeneic stem cell transplant with a calcineurin inhibitor and methotrexate. The rearrangement joins TRBV11-3 to TRBJ1-1; D is unclear. The TCR comes from a male patient between 40 and 49 years old who received an allogeneic stem cell transplant from an unrelated donor, was CMV-positive, and had chronic GVHD only. Some of the T cells may derive from the graft donor. The CDR3 region is CATSRGENTEAFF. The CDR3 DNA reads as TGTGCCACCTCTCGGGGTGAAAACACTGAAGCTTTCTTT.